There are a few counts of the clone carrying this TCR beta chain. Its antigen is undetermined. TCRdb analysed the RT-PCR reads with MiXCR anew, one entry per CDR3 protein. This sample has approximately 170,000 distinct CDR3 sequences, with approximately 15% found just once. This entry belongs to a study of response to subunit inactivated influenza vaccine. Points from the study as a whole: Authors proposed each seasonal influenza vaccination draws in few new T cells.

The length of the CDR3 is 13 residues. Trimming removed 5 bases at V and 7 bases at J, with 13 bases between. Material: CD8+ T cells sorted from PBMCs, obtained more than 4 days after vaccination. This receptor was obtained from a man over 45 who received an inactivated influenza vaccine. V is TRBV12-3 or TRBV12-4 and J is TRBJ2-3; D is undetermined. CDR3 nucleotides: TGTGCCAGCAGTCCGGCCCCCCTATATACGCAGTATTTT. Its translation is CASSPAPLYTQYF.